Each of the 31 T cell receptor beta chains below was sequenced from the same sample in a study of cytomegalovirus exposure and HLA in healthy donors. PCR amplification relied on 60 Vbeta primers (plus 13 Jbeta primers). Assay: immunoSEQ multiplex PCR; the TCRdb copy retains only in-frame clones and omits some. The sample yields under 200,000 clones, about 80% seen once. Sequencing was done on a sample of PBMCs. The receptors stem from a man in his forties or fifties in good health and CMV-seropositive.

This clone was seen only a few times. The chain employs TRBV9 and TRBJ2-7, with 12 bases aligning to TRBD1. Trimming removed 1 base from V and 7 bases from J; junction bases left unmatched: 9. Germline V gene sequence: CDR1 SGDLS, CDR2 YYNGEE. CDR3 length: 16 residues. In nucleotides, the CDR3 is TGTGCCAGCAGCGTAAACCCGGGACAGGGGGCTAATGAGCAGTACTTC. It is translated as CASSVNPGQGANEQYF.

The chain is built from TRBV27 and TRBJ2-2; 9 nucleotides align to TRBD1. With V trimmed by 4 bases and J by 9 bases, 3 bases remained unmatched. The length of the CDR3 is 13 residues. Germline values: CDR1 MNHEY, CDR2 SMNVEV (reference sequence). The CDR3 reads CASSWTGERELFF. For the CDR3, the DNA is TGTGCCAGCAGTTGGACAGGGGAGAGGGAGCTGTTTTTT.

This chain joins TRBV12-5 and TRBJ2-5, with 10 bases lining up with TRBD1. V lost 6 bases and J lost 1; bases outside the gene matches: 8. CDR1 and CDR2 from the germline V gene are LGHNT and FRNRAP. CDR3 length: 16 amino acids. DNA of the CDR3: TGTGCTAGTGGACCGGGACAGGGGAGCTTCCAAGAGACCCAGTACTTC. Amino acids: CASGPGQGSFQETQYF.

A note on this clone: One end of the junction does not line up with germline, which may come from a read error. The genes are TRBV7-7 and TRBJ2-1; 11 nucleotides match TRBD1. This CDR3 contains 16 residues. Germline V gene sequence: CDR1 SSHAT, CDR2 FNYEAQ (reference sequence). CDR3 bases: TGTGCTAGCAGCTTAGGGGGGACAGGGGGTTTCAATGAGCAGTTCTTC. As protein: CASSLGGTGGFNEQFF.

V and J are TRBV19 and TRBJ1-1; 9 nucleotides line up with TRBD1. Germline V gene data show CDR1 as LNHDA and CDR2 as SQIVND (reference sequence). Losses at the gene ends were 8 bases for V and 1 base for J; bases not matched to a gene: 17. The CDR3 consists of 18 residues. The CDR3 DNA follows: TGTGCCAGTCCGCCGGGACCGGGACAGGGCCAACCGAACACTGAAGCTTTCTTT. It translates to CASPPGPGQGQPNTEAFF.

This clone has a handful of counts. V and J are TRBV30 and TRBJ1-1; a weak D match, TRBD1 (6 bases). Trimming removed 0 bases at V and 2 bases at J, with 7 bases between. The CDR3 totals 13 residues. CDR1 is GTSNPN and CDR2 is SVGIG in the germline V gene (reference sequence). The CDR3, as DNA: TGTGCCTGGAGTGTACAGGGAAACACTGAAGCTTTCTTT. Amino acid sequence: CAWSVQGNTEAFF.

The chain couples TRBV4-3 to TRBJ2-2, with a possible D match to TRBD1 (6 bases). V was trimmed by 4 bases and J by 0 bases, leaving 15 bases between them. The CDR3 covers 17 residues. The V gene's germline CDR1 is LGHNA and CDR2 YSLEER. The CDR3 region is CASSRSPRGTNTGELFF. The CDR3 DNA sequence: TGCGCCAGCAGCCGCTCTCCCAGGGGAACGAACACCGGGGAGCTGTTTTTT.

V and J are TRBV10-3 and TRBJ1-2; perhaps TRBD1 as D (5 bases). Germline values: CDR1 ENHRY, CDR2 SYGVKD. The CDR3 spans 11 residues. V was pared by 10 bases and J by 8 bases, with 14 bases between. The DNA for the CDR3 is TGTGCCACCGGAGACAGTCGGGGCTACACCTTC. Amino acid sequence: CATGDSRGYTF.

The J gene is TRBJ2-7, the V gene TRBV25-1; a weak D match, TRBD1 (6 bases). This CDR3 has 12 amino acids. The ends were cut back, 2 bases at V and 6 bases at J, with 8 bases in the middle. Germline V gene data show CDR1 as MGHDK and CDR2 as SYGVNS. The CDR3 DNA sequence: TGTGCCAGCAGTGAAACAGGGAGCGAGCAGTACTTC. Translation: CASSETGSEQYF.

The rearrangement links TRBV7-2 to TRBJ2-5, with 8 positions matching TRBD2. Germline V gene sequence: CDR1 SGHTA, CDR2 FQGNSA. The CDR3 length is 14 residues. With 5 bases clipped from V and 7 bases from J, the junction kept 9 bases outside the gene matches. As DNA, the CDR3 is TGTGCCAGCAGCGAACGGGGGGGCCCGGGGACCCAGTACTTC. It yields the protein CASSERGGPGTQYF.

This clone has just a few counts. The chain links TRBV6-1 to TRBJ1-1; D remains ambiguous. With 7 bases removed from V and 4 bases from J, the gap between germline ends came to 13 bases. The CDR3 loop spans 13 amino acids. CDR1 and CDR2 (germline): MNHNS, SASEGT. CDR3 in DNA: TGTGCCAGCACGGTACACCGGGGCACTGAAGCTTTCTTT. Protein sequence: CASTVHRGTEAFF.

The chain joins TRBV14 to TRBJ2-5; 9 bases agree with TRBD2. V gave up 2 bases and J gave up 9 bases; unmatched junction bases: 10. The germline V gene has CDR1 SGHDN and CDR2 FVKESK. This CDR3 contains 15 residues. CDR3 residues: CASSQLAGIPPAQYF. The CDR3 DNA sequence: TGTGCCAGCAGCCAACTAGCGGGGATACCTCCAGCCCAGTACTTC.

This clone was observed a few times. The chain carries TRBV27 and TRBJ2-1; 7 bases are a match to TRBD2. V was pared by 0 bases and J by 4 bases, with 3 bases of the junction left unmatched. Looked up from germline, CDR1 is MNHEY and CDR2 is SMNVEV (reference sequence). This CDR3 has 15 residues. The CDR3 spells CASSLSSGNYNEQFF. The CDR3 DNA reads TGTGCCAGCAGTTTATCGAGCGGGAATTACAATGAGCAGTTCTTC.

This clone appeared a few times. The chain links TRBV28 to TRBJ1-3; D is ambiguous. The CDR3 has 15 residues. The germline V gene has CDR1 MDHEN and CDR2 SYDVKM. Trimming took off 7 bases at V and 0 bases at J, with 13 bases between the two ends. CDR3 protein: CASITPGDSGNTIYF. CDR3 bases: TGTGCCAGCATCACCCCAGGCGACTCTGGAAACACCATATATTTT.

This chain links TRBV23-1 with TRBJ1-6, with no clear D. TRBV23-1 is placed among ORFs of uncertain function. V gave up 4 bases and J gave up 5 bases, with 12 bases separating them. The CDR3 spans 15 residues. The CDR3: CASSRWAYDNSPLHF. CDR3 in DNA: TGCGCCAGCAGTCGCTGGGCCTACGATAATTCACCCCTCCACTTT.

The chain has TRBV7-9 and TRBJ2-7, with 7 bases lining up with TRBD2. Germline-derived CDR1 and CDR2 are SEHNR and FQNEAQ (reference sequence). This CDR3 region has 16 residues. Unmatched junction bases numbered 11, after V lost 5 bases and J lost 1 base. This chain's CDR3 is CASSQLPGGRSYEQYF. DNA of the CDR3: TGTGCCAGCAGCCAACTTCCGGGGGGTCGGTCCTACGAGCAGTACTTC.

This chain joins TRBV10-2 and TRBJ1-1, with D perhaps matching TRBD1 (5 bases). Germline-derived CDR1 and CDR2 are WSHSY and SAAADI. V lost 6 bases to trimming and J lost 4 bases, with 9 bases between them. The CDR3 is made up of 12 amino acids. CDR3 DNA sequence: TGCGCCAGCAGAACAGGTAGCACTGAAGCTTTCTTT. Translated: CASRTGSTEAFF.

This clone has just a few counts. This sequence joins TRBV4-1 and TRBJ1-1, with D possibly TRBD1 on 5 matching bases. Germline V gives CDR1 MGHRA, CDR2 YSYEKL. Deletions cut 1 base from V and 4 bases from J, with 10 bases between. The CDR3 length is 14 residues. CDR3 sequence: CASSQGIGVTEAFF. The CDR3 nucleotides are TGCGCCAGCAGCCAAGGAATAGGGGTCACTGAAGCTTTCTTT.

This clone was recorded a few times. V usage is TRBV9 and J usage is TRBJ1-5; tentatively, D is TRBD1 (6 bases). The germline gives CDR1 SGDLS, CDR2 YYNGEE. This CDR3 region has 15 residues. The V and J ends lost 4 bases and 9 bases respectively, with 20 bases between them. DNA of the CDR3: TGTGCCAGCAGCACCCAGGGGACCTCCAGGGTGCCCCAGCATTTT. Translation: CASSTQGTSRVPQHF.

The rearrangement uses TRBV19 and TRBJ1-2, with no clear D. Germline values: CDR1 LNHDA, CDR2 SQIVND (reference sequence). The CDR3 length is 14 residues. The V end lost 1 base, the J end lost 4 bases, and 10 bases lay between the germline ends. CDR3 sequence reads: CASSIAGVSYGYTF. CDR3 in DNA: TGTGCCAGTAGTATAGCAGGCGTGTCCTATGGCTACACCTTC.

V usage is TRBV27 and J usage is TRBJ1-2; the D is unclear. The CDR3 runs to 13 residues. CDR1 and CDR2 (germline): MNHEY, SMNVEV (reference sequence). Between the trimmed V and J ends, which lost 0 bases and 6 bases, there was a span of 8 bases. CDR3 residues: CASSLSYQDGYTF. For the CDR3, the DNA is TGTGCCAGCAGTTTATCCTACCAGGATGGCTACACCTTC.

This chain joins TRBV5-1 and TRBJ2-1; D remains unclear. The CDR3 runs 15 residues. The V gene's germline CDR1 is SGHRS and CDR2 YFSETQ. Trimming left V 0 bases short and J 12 bases short, with 19 bases between. The CDR3 region is CASSLAPVANRGQFF. The CDR3 bases are TGCGCCAGCAGCTTGGCCCCGGTGGCCAATCGAGGGCAGTTCTTC.

J is TRBJ2-3 and V is TRBV5-6, with 8 bases that match TRBD2. The CDR3 covers 16 residues. From germline, CDR1 is SGHDT and CDR2 YYEEEE. Unmatched junction bases numbered 11, after V lost 4 bases and J lost 4 bases. The CDR3, as DNA: TGTGCCAGCAGCCCGATCGGGGGGGGCAATGCAGATACGCAGTATTTT. Translating it yields CASSPIGGGNADTQYF.

CDR3 protein: CASSLKLGNLYEKLFF. CDR3 nucleotides: TGTGCCAGCAGCTTGAAGCTCGGGAACTTATATGAAAAACTGTTTTTT. The chain is built from TRBV5-6 and TRBJ1-4; D unresolved. Germline V CDR1 and CDR2: SGHDT, YYEEEE. This CDR3 is built from 16 residues. V lost 1 base and J 6 bases, leaving 16 bases between the germline ends.

This chain connects TRBV7-9 to TRBJ2-7; the match to TRBD1 covers 11 bases. V lost 1 base and J lost 4; bases outside the gene matches: 3. The CDR3 loop spans 15 amino acids. Per germline, CDR1 SEHNR and CDR2 FQNEAQ (reference sequence). The CDR3 here is CASSLGTGGGYEQYF. CDR3 bases: TGTGCCAGCAGCTTAGGGACAGGGGGCGGGTACGAGCAGTACTTC. The full variable domain, its missing parts supplied by reference TRBV7-9 and TRBJ2-7, is DTGVSQNPRHKITKRGQNVTFRCDPISEHNRLYWYRQTLGQGPEFLTYFQNEAQLEKSRLLSDRFSAERPKGSFSTLEIQRTEQGDSAMYLCASSLGTGGGYEQYFGPGTRLTVT.

V gene TRBV4-1 combines with J gene TRBJ2-3; weak D call: TRBD2 (7 bases). Germline-derived CDR1 and CDR2 are MGHRA and YSYEKL. The CDR3 spans 17 residues. The V gene lost 1 base and the J gene lost 6 bases, with 20 bases spanning the gap. As DNA, the CDR3 is TGCGCCAGCAGCCAAGGGATAGTGTTGCGGGGGCGGGATACGCAGTATTTT. This codes for CASSQGIVLRGRDTQYF.

The gene calls are TRBV10-3 and TRBJ1-2, with D possibly matching TRBD1 (6 bases). Trimming cost V 3 bases and J 7 bases, with 15 bases left between them. This CDR3 contains 14 residues. Germline CDR1 and CDR2: ENHRY and SYGVKD. CDR3 loop: CAISDGGQTGGYTF. In DNA form, the CDR3 reads TGTGCCATCAGTGACGGGGGGCAGACGGGTGGCTACACCTTC.

V is TRBV7-2 and J is TRBJ2-3; TRBD1 is a possible D gene (6 bases). The V gene lost 1 base and the J gene lost 7 bases, with 15 bases spanning the gap. Germline V gene lookup returns CDR1 SGHTA and CDR2 FQGNSA. CDR3 size: 15 residues. The CDR3 coding sequence is TGTGCCAGCAGCTTAGGGGGGCAATATAGAAATACGCAGTATTTT. This translates into CASSLGGQYRNTQYF.

The chain employs TRBV27 and TRBJ2-2, with TRBD2 identical over 9 bases. V was clipped by 5 bases and J by 1 base; unmatched bases: 5. The CDR3 contains 16 residues. The germline gives CDR1 MNHEY, CDR2 SMNVEV (reference sequence). CDR3 loop: CASSPSTSGNTGELFF. The CDR3 nucleotides read TGTGCCAGCAGTCCATCGACTAGCGGGAACACCGGGGAGCTGTTTTTT.

The J gene is TRBJ1-6, the V gene TRBV4-3; 9 nucleotides agree with TRBD1. Germline loops: CDR1 LGHNA, CDR2 YSLEER. This CDR3 spans 14 amino acids. J lost 11 bases, V lost 4 bases, and 6 bases had no gene match. The CDR3 bases are TGCGCCAGCAGCCCGGGACAGGGAGTGCCACCCCTCCACTTT. Translating gives CASSPGQGVPPLHF.

This clone appeared a few times. The chain links TRBV30 to TRBJ2-3; the D gene is possibly TRBD1 (6 bases). The CDR3 contains 14 residues. Trimming shortened V by 3 bases and J by 1 base, and 11 bases separated the two germline ends. Germline lookup yields CDR1 GTSNPN and CDR2 SVGIG (reference sequence). The CDR3 loop is CAWSFWGRTDTQYF. Here the CDR3 DNA reads TGTGCCTGGAGCTTCTGGGGGCGCACAGATACGCAGTATTTT.